This T cell receptor beta chain was identified in a study of cytomegalovirus exposure and HLA in healthy donors. Trimming removed 3 bases at V and 0 bases at J, with 11 bases between. CDR1 and CDR2 (germline): SGHVS, FNYEAQ. The CDR3 is made up of 15 amino acids. Study conclusions and caveats: Cytomegalovirus association was assigned to under 200 TCR beta chains. In a later analysis, first-cohort TCR clusters were found to tend to co-occur in the 130 or so validation repertoires. Some public TCRs appeared in many individuals, while most sequences were rare. Reports indicated that the classifier achieved high specificity and sensitivity in diagnosing cytomegalovirus status.

On this clone itself: Antigen unknown.

TCRdb keeps only in-frame clones here, not all; method: immunoSEQ multiplex PCR. The repertoire consists of more than 65,000 clones, with around 96% occurring once and the leading ten covering approximately 1.3%. The sample was PBMCs. The receptor comes from a woman between 18 and 29 years old in good health and CMV-seronegative. This chain links TRBV7-6 with TRBJ1-1; possible D gene TRBD1, 6 bases. CDR3 sequence: CASSLGQSMNTEAFF. CDR3 bases: TGTGCCAGCAGCTTGGGACAATCCATGAACACTGAAGCTTTCTTT.